This TCR beta chain was retrieved from a study of shared clonotypes between healthy human individuals. Germline assignment: CDR1 ENHRY and CDR2 SYGVKD. The CDR3 is 16 amino acids. V lost 5 bases, J lost 1 base, and 9 bases stayed unmatched. Data came from immunoSEQ multiplex PCR; TCRdb stores just in-frame clones and leaves some out. The sample carries some 2 million clones, over 85% recorded once. In the naive CD8 group, cells lacked CD45RO and were positively selected for CCR7, so terminally differentiated effector memory CD45RA+ cells were left out. The sequence was collected from a man between 18 and 35 years old in good health. Source material: naive CD8+ T cells sorted from blood. This chain uses TRBV10-3 with TRBJ1-2; TRBD1 matches at 8 bases. The CDR3 is CAISTAGGSDNYGYTF. The CDR3 DNA reads TGTGCCATCAGTACGGCAGGGGGCTCAGATAACTATGGCTACACCTTC.